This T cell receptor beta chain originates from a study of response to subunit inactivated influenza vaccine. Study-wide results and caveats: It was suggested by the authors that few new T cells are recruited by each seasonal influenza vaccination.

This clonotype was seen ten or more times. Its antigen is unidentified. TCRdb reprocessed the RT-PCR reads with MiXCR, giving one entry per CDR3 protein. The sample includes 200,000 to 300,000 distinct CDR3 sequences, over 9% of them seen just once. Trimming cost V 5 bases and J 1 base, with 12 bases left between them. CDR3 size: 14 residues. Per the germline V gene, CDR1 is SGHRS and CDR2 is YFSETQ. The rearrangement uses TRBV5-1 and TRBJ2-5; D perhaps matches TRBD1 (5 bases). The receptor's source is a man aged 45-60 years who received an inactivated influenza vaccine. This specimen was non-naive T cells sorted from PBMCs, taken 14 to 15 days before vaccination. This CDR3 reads CASSLQGRQETQYF. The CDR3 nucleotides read TGCGCCAGCAGTCTGCAGGGTCGCCAAGAGACCCAGTACTTC.